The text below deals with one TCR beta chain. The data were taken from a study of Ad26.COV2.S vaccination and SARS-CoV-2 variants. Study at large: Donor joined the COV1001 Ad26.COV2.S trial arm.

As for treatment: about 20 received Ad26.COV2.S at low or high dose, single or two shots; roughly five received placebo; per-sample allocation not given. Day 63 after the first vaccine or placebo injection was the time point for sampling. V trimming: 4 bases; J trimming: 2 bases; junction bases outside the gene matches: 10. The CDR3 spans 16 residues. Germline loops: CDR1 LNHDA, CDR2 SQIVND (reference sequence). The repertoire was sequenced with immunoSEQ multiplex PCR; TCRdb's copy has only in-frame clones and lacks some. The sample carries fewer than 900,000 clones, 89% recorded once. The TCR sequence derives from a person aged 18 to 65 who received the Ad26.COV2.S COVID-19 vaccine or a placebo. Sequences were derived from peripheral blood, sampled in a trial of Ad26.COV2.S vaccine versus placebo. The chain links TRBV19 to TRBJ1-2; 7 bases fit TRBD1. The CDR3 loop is CASSTQTGTLNYGYTF. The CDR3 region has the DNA TGTGCCAGTAGTACCCAGACAGGGACCCTCAACTATGGCTACACCTTC.